Listed here are 18 T cell receptor beta chains from one sample, sequenced in a study of T cells after yellow fever vaccination. From the 5' RACE reads, TCRdb called clonotypes with MiXCR, one entry per CDR3 protein. Among some 250,000 distinct CDR3 sequences listed, 6% to 7.5% were seen once. The sequencing used CD4+ T cells sorted from PBMCs, collected 15 days after the yellow fever booster vaccination. The receptors were sampled from a man aged 30 to 45 who received the YFV17D yellow fever vaccine.

The chain links TRBV7-9 to TRBJ2-3; no definite D call. Trimming took 1 base from V and 6 from J, leaving 8 bases between them. The V gene's germline CDR1 is SEHNR and CDR2 FQNEAQ (reference sequence). The CDR3 has 13 residues. CDR3 region: CASSLGVCDTQYF. The CDR3 DNA reads as TGTGCCAGCAGCTTAGGTGTTTGCGATACGCAGTATTTT.

The chain uses TRBV10-2 and TRBJ2-5; D might be TRBD1 (5 bases). Looked up from germline, CDR1 is WSHSY and CDR2 is SAAADI. Trimming took 3 bases from V and 5 from J, leaving 16 bases between them. This CDR3 has 15 amino acids. CDR3 coding DNA: TGCGCCAGCAGTGATCCCGGAAGGGGTGGCGAGACCCAGTACTTC. This codes for CASSDPGRGGETQYF.

This clonotype was counted at least ten times. This chain connects TRBV10-1 to TRBJ2-5; D not resolved. This CDR3 is 15 amino acids long. Germline CDR1 is WNHNN and CDR2 is SYGVQD (reference sequence). V was clipped by 0 bases and J by 5 bases, with 13 bases between them. The CDR3 loop reads CASSESSGSEETQYF. The DNA for the CDR3 is TGCGCCAGCAGTGAGTCGTCAGGTTCGGAGGAGACCCAGTACTTC.

The chain links TRBV25-1 to TRBJ2-1; 9 nucleotides align to TRBD1. The CDR3 has 15 residues. V shed 9 bases and J 5 bases; nucleotides not matched to a gene: 11. CDR1 is MGHDK, CDR2 SYGVNS, per germline. CDR3 protein: CARPGDREHHNEQFF. The CDR3 nucleotides read TGTGCCAGGCCAGGGGACAGGGAGCACCACAATGAGCAGTTCTTC. Together with reference TRBV25-1 and TRBJ2-1, the CDR3 gives the full variable domain: EADIYQTPRYLVIGTGKKITLECSQTMGHDKMYWYQQDPGMELHLIHYSYGVNSTEKGDLSSESTVSRIRTEHFPLTLESARPSHTSQYLCARPGDREHHNEQFFGPGTRLTVL.

This clonotype was seen a handful of times. A read error may produce the germline difference seen at one junction end. V gene TRBV6-1 combines with J gene TRBJ1-5, with D perhaps matching TRBD1 (5 bases). Germline V gives CDR1 MNHNS, CDR2 SASEGT. The CDR3 has 15 amino acids. This CDR3 is CASSEGLWGNQPQHF. The CDR3 DNA follows: TGTGCCAGCAGTGAAGGACTTTGGGGCAACCAGCCCCAGCATTTT.

The gene calls are TRBV20-1 and TRBJ2-5, with 12 bases aligning to TRBD1. CDR1 and CDR2 from the germline V gene are DFQATT and SNEGSKA (reference sequence). This CDR3 is built from 16 residues. V dropped 0 bases and J dropped 5; count of bases not matched to a gene: 7. Here the CDR3 reads CSARDPRGTGGETQYF. The CDR3 DNA follows: TGCAGTGCTAGAGATCCACGCGGGACAGGGGGCGAGACCCAGTACTTC.

There are a few counts of this clonotype. This sequence joins TRBV6-5 and TRBJ2-3; D possibly corresponds to TRBD2 (6 bases). Trimming left V 0 bases short and J 4 bases short, with 14 bases between. Germline-derived CDR1 and CDR2 are MNHEY and SVGAGI. The CDR3 spans 16 residues. CDR3 protein: CASSYSQTSEADTQYF. The CDR3 DNA reads as TGTGCCAGCAGTTACTCTCAGACTAGTGAGGCAGATACGCAGTATTTT.

A few counts support this clonotype. The chain is built from TRBV6-5 and TRBJ2-7, with 7 bases matching TRBD1. Trimming took 2 bases from V and 0 from J; bases not matched to a gene: 4. CDR3 length equals 15 residues. Germline V gene lookup returns CDR1 MNHEY and CDR2 SVGAGI. The CDR3 DNA reads as TGTGCCAGCAGTTACCTGACAGGGAGCTCCTACGAGCAGTACTTC. As protein: CASSYLTGSSYEQYF.

This clonotype was detected ten times or more. In DNA, the CDR3 is TGTGCCAGCAGCTCCCGCTTCTATGGCTACACCTTC. Protein product: CASSSRFYGYTF. V is TRBV7-2 and J is TRBJ1-2; D is ambiguous. The CDR3 totals 12 residues. Germline loops: CDR1 SGHTA, CDR2 FQGNSA. Trimming left V 4 bases short and J 4 bases short, with 7 bases between.

This clonotype occurred many times. This chain links TRBV7-2 with TRBJ1-5; unclear D gene. Germline V lookup: CDR1 SGHTA, CDR2 FQGNSA. The V gene lost 4 bases and the J gene lost 2 bases, with 6 bases spanning the gap. The CDR3 spans 13 residues. The CDR3 nucleotides are TGTGCCAGCAGCTCCAGAGGCAATCAGCCCCAGCATTTT. Amino acid sequence: CASSSRGNQPQHF.

This clonotype has more than one count but fewer than ten. The chain employs TRBV5-4 and TRBJ1-2; the D gene is possibly TRBD1 (5 bases). Trimming shortened V by 2 bases and J by 2 bases, and 10 bases separated the two germline ends. Germline lookup yields CDR1 SGHNT and CDR2 YYREEE (reference sequence). The CDR3 has 14 residues. The CDR3 here is CASSFGSGNYGYTF. The CDR3 coding sequence is TGTGCCAGCAGCTTCGGCTCAGGGAACTATGGCTACACCTTC.

This clonotype was counted only a few times. It is unclear where the CDR3 begins or ends on the DNA, so no DNA is shown, and the CDR3 is as TCRdb lists it. The gene calls are TRBV12-3 or TRBV12-4 and TRBJ2-1; the DNA was not used to check the table's D call, TRBD2. A total of 12 residues make up the CDR3, ends included. CDR3 residues: CASSFGRGARFF.

This clonotype has at least ten counts. The rearrangement joins TRBV10-2 to TRBJ2-7; TRBD1 or TRBD2 may be the D gene (5 bases each). The CDR3 covers 13 residues. The germline gives CDR1 WSHSY, CDR2 SAAADI. V was clipped by 6 bases and J by 0 bases, with 9 bases between them. CDR3 nucleotide sequence: TGCGCCAGCAGGGGACCGAGCTCCTACGAGCAGTACTTC. Protein sequence: CASRGPSSYEQYF.

This sequence joins TRBV29-1 and TRBJ2-2; TRBD1 matches at 7 bases. CDR3 length equals 16 residues. J was trimmed by 0 bases and V by 2 bases; bases with no gene match: 6. Germline V gene data show CDR1 as SQVTM and CDR2 as ANQGSEA. Here the CDR3 reads CSVEWAGTANTGELFF. The CDR3 DNA is TGCAGCGTTGAATGGGCCGGGACAGCGAACACCGGGGAGCTGTTTTTT.

The genes are TRBV20-1 and TRBJ1-1, with D unresolved. V lost 2 bases and J 9 bases, leaving 13 bases between the germline ends. CDR3 length: 12 amino acids. The germline CDR1 and CDR2 sequences are DFQATT and SNEGSKA (reference sequence). The chain's CDR3 is CSARTGLPKAFF. CDR3 DNA sequence: TGCAGTGCTAGAACGGGCTTGCCCAAAGCTTTCTTT.

This clonotype was recorded a few times. The CDR3: CASSPASYQETQYF. The CDR3 DNA reads as TGTGCCAGCTCACCTGCATCGTACCAAGAGACCCAGTACTTC. The V call is TRBV18, the J call TRBJ2-5; D remains unclear. V dropped 3 bases and J dropped 0 bases, with 8 bases sitting between them. CDR3 size: 14 residues. Germline-derived CDR1 and CDR2 are KGHSH and LQKENI.

This clonotype was seen repeatedly, ten times or more. This chain uses TRBV5-6 with TRBJ2-7; D possibly uses TRBD1 or TRBD2 (5 bases each). The CDR3 totals 15 residues. CDR1 and CDR2 (germline): SGHDT, YYEEEE. V was cut by 6 bases and J by 4 bases, with 20 bases left in between. The CDR3 spells CASTSGRRTLYEQYF. The CDR3 DNA reads as TGTGCCAGCACCTCGGGACGACGAACCCTTTACGAGCAGTACTTC.

This clonotype was seen ten or more times. The chain is built from TRBV28 and TRBJ2-3; possible D gene TRBD1, 6 bases. This CDR3 is 16 amino acids long. Germline V gene sequence: CDR1 MDHEN, CDR2 SYDVKM. Trimming pared 5 bases from V and 4 bases from J, leaving 19 bases between. The CDR3 coding sequence is TGTGCCAGCAGTGATCCCGGAACAGGGCGCTCAGATACGCAGTATTTT. Translating it yields CASSDPGTGRSDTQYF.